The next 17 T cell receptor beta chains were all read from a single sample in a study of blood T cell repertoires in COVID-19. Generated by immunoSEQ multiplex PCR, the TCRdb table keeps only in-frame clones and is missing some. The sample records some 120,000 clones, approximately 86% being singletons. The sequenced sample consisted of peripheral blood. These receptors were taken from a man in his forties with acute or convalescent COVID-19.

The CDR3 DNA sequence: TGTGCCAGCAGCCAGTCAGGACAGACCGGGGAGCTGTTTTTT. It codes for CASSQSGQTGELFF. This chain uses TRBV7-9 with TRBJ2-2; TRBD1 is a possible D gene (6 bases). V gave up 5 bases and J gave up 5 bases, with 12 bases separating them. The CDR3 length is 14 residues. Germline lookup yields CDR1 SEHNR and CDR2 FQNEAQ (reference sequence). The variable domain in full, completed from reference TRBV7-9 and TRBJ2-2, reads DTGVSQNPRHKITKRGQNVTFRCDPISEHNRLYWYRQTLGQGPEFLTYFQNEAQLEKSRLLSDRFSAERPKGSFSTLEIQRTEQGDSAMYLCASSQSGQTGELFFGEGSRLTVL.

The V and J genes are TRBV5-6 and TRBJ1-2; 10 nucleotides agree with TRBD1. The V gene's germline CDR1 is SGHDT and CDR2 YYEEEE. The CDR3 covers 16 residues. V shed 2 bases and J 0 bases; nucleotides not matched to a gene: 4. CDR3 coding DNA: TGTGCCAGCAGCTTTTTTGGGACAGGGGCTAACTATGGCTACACCTTC. Amino acid sequence: CASSFFGTGANYGYTF.

V usage is TRBV9 and J usage is TRBJ2-3, with 12 positions matching TRBD2. The trim removed 6 bases at V and 4 bases at J, leaving 9 bases unmatched. Germline loops: CDR1 SGDLS, CDR2 YYNGEE. CDR3 length: 16 residues. CDR3 region: CASTQGTSGRPDTQYF. DNA for the CDR3: TGTGCCAGCACACAGGGGACTAGCGGGCGTCCAGATACGCAGTATTTT.

This clone was found once. This chain uses TRBV4-3 with TRBJ1-5; 7 bases match TRBD1. CDR3 length: 15 residues. Unmatched junction bases numbered 8, after V lost 2 bases and J lost 7 bases. In germline, CDR1 is LGHNA, CDR2 YSLEER. CDR3 region: CASSQSQAGGQPQHF. The CDR3 DNA is TGCGCCAGCAGCCAATCCCAAGCAGGGGGACAGCCCCAGCATTTT.

The chain has TRBV19 and TRBJ2-3; D gene unclear. Trimming took 7 bases from V and 2 from J, leaving 19 bases between them. This CDR3 contains 16 residues. CDR1 is LNHDA and CDR2 is SQIVND in the germline V gene (reference sequence). The CDR3 sequence: CASIPPTELFTDTQYF. The CDR3 nucleotides are TGTGCCAGTATTCCCCCCACCGAGCTCTTCACAGATACGCAGTATTTT.

The rearrangement links TRBV18 to TRBJ1-3; D call uncertain. Trimming removed 3 bases from V and 1 base from J, with 19 bases in between. This CDR3 is built from 18 residues. The germline gives CDR1 KGHSH, CDR2 LQKENI. The DNA for the CDR3 is TGTGCCAGCTCACCGTATGGCGGCCATCAACGATCTGGAAACACCATATATTTT. Translating it yields CASSPYGGHQRSGNTIYF.

This clone showed up just once. This chain connects TRBV10-2 to TRBJ1-4; TRBD1 might be the D (5 bases). V lost 3 bases and J 3 bases, leaving 14 bases between the germline ends. This CDR3 has 16 amino acids. Germline CDR1 WSHSY, CDR2 SAAADI. CDR3 residues: CASSDVPGVANEKLFF. The CDR3 nucleotides read TGCGCCAGCAGTGATGTACCGGGGGTAGCTAATGAAAAACTGTTTTTT.

In its sample, this clone was seen a few times. V and J are TRBV4-1 and TRBJ2-4; 7 nucleotides align to TRBD1. Germline V CDR1 and CDR2: MGHRA, YSYEKL. Unmatched junction bases numbered 12, after V lost 5 bases and J lost 11 bases. The CDR3 extends over 14 amino acids. The CDR3 spells CASSYDGQAKLQYF. The CDR3 nucleotides read TGCGCCAGCAGCTACGACGGACAGGCTAAACTTCAGTACTTC.

This chain links TRBV5-1 with TRBJ2-7; no reliable D call. This CDR3 spans 12 amino acids. V lost 4 bases, J lost 3 bases, and 8 bases lay in between. Germline V lookup: CDR1 SGHRS, CDR2 YFSETQ. DNA for the CDR3: TGCGCCAGCAGCCCGCCTAGCTACGAGCAGTACTTC. Translating it yields CASSPPSYEQYF.

The chain joins TRBV9 to TRBJ1-2; D is unclear. The CDR3 has 14 residues. The V end was cut by 4 bases, the J end by 5 bases, with 15 bases between. CDR1 and CDR2 (germline): SGDLS, YYNGEE. CDR3 protein: CASSPGGPYYGYTF. Written as DNA, the CDR3 is TGTGCCAGCAGCCCGGGAGGCCCCTATTATGGCTACACCTTC.

This clone showed up just a few times. The chain has TRBV30 and TRBJ1-2, with D unresolved. This CDR3 contains 11 residues. Trimming took 1 base from V and 6 from J, leaving 6 bases between them. The germline CDR1 and CDR2 sequences are GTSNPN and SVGIG (reference sequence). CDR3 amino acids: CAWSERDGYTF. DNA of the CDR3: TGTGCCTGGAGTGAGCGAGATGGCTACACCTTC.

CDR3 in amino acids: CASSHRTSEGGLRAGSSYNEQFF. CDR3 nucleotide sequence: TGTGCCAGCAGCCACAGAACTAGCGAAGGGGGTCTCCGAGCGGGGAGCTCCTACAATGAGCAGTTCTTC. This chain links TRBV6-2 or TRBV6-3 with TRBJ2-1, with D possibly TRBD2 on 7 matching bases. CDR1 and CDR2 (germline): MNHEY, SVGEGT. The CDR3 runs 23 residues. V was cut by 6 bases and J by 0 bases, with 36 bases left in between.

The gene calls are TRBV6-5 and TRBJ1-1; D might be TRBD1 (6 bases). This CDR3 contains 14 residues. In germline, CDR1 is MNHEY, CDR2 SVGAGI. Deletions cut 7 bases from V and 1 base from J, with 13 bases between. CDR3 in DNA: TGTGCCAGCAAGAGGACAGCCCAGAACACTGAAGCTTTCTTT. This encodes CASKRTAQNTEAFF.

The J gene is TRBJ2-1, the V gene TRBV29-1; 8 nucleotides line up with TRBD1. The length of the CDR3 is 13 residues. The V gene end was trimmed by 4 bases and the J gene end by 4 bases; junction bases not matched to a gene: 3. The V gene's germline CDR1 is SQVTM and CDR2 ANQGSEA. CDR3 protein: CSVARGRYNEQFF. CDR3 sequence (DNA): TGCAGCGTTGCCAGGGGGCGTTACAATGAGCAGTTCTTC.

The V and J genes are TRBV30 and TRBJ1-1, with no clear D. Between the trimmed V and J ends, which lost 1 base and 2 bases, there was a span of 8 bases. The CDR3 contains 13 residues. CDR1 and CDR2 (germline): GTSNPN, SVGIG (reference sequence). The CDR3 region has the DNA TGTGCCTGGAGTGGAAGAGTTAACACTGAAGCTTTCTTT. This codes for CAWSGRVNTEAFF. The variable domain in full, completed from reference TRBV30 and TRBJ1-1, reads SQTIHQWPATLVQPVGSPLSLECTVEGTSNPNLYWYRQAAGRGLQLLFYSVGIGQISSEVPQNLSASRPQDRQFILSSKKLLLSDSGFYLCAWSGRVNTEAFFGQGTRLTVV.

Notes on this clone: Other DNA sequences in the same sample also yield this CDR3. This chain links TRBV5-4 with TRBJ1-1; D is unclear. Per germline, CDR1 SGHNT and CDR2 YYREEE (reference sequence). Trimming removed 0 bases from V and 1 base from J, with 7 bases in between. The CDR3 is 14 amino acids. CDR3 loop: CASSLGTANTEAFF. The CDR3 nucleotides are TGTGCCAGCAGCTTGGGGACTGCGAACACTGAAGCTTTCTTT.

This sequence joins TRBV19 and TRBJ2-4; D unresolved. CDR1 and CDR2 from the germline V gene are LNHDA and SQIVND (reference sequence). V was trimmed by 4 bases and J by 3 bases, leaving 7 bases between them. The CDR3 is made up of 13 amino acids. CDR3 bases: TGTGCCAGTAGTAGCGGCCACAAAAACATTCAGTACTTC. Protein sequence: CASSSGHKNIQYF.